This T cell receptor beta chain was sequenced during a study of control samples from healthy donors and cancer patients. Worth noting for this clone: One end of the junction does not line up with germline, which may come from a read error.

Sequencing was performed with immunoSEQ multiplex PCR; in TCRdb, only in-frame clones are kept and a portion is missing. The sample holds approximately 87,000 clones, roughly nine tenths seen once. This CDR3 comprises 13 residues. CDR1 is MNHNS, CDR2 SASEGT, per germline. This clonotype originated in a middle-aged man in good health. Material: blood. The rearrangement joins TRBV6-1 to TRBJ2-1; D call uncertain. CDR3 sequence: CASNEYGYNEQFF. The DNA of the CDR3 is TGTGCCAGCAATGAATATGGCTACAATGAGCAGTTCTTC.